These 12 T cell receptor beta chains share one sample of origin, sequenced in a study of radiotherapy plus CTLA-4 blockade in lung cancer. Profiled with immunoSEQ multiplex PCR; TCRdb holds only in-frame clones, not every one. Of roughly 53,000 clones in the sample, 84% are singletons; the top ten hold 4.8%. This material consisted of peripheral blood, taken from a patient treated with radiotherapy plus ipilimumab. All receptors derive from a human donor with non-small cell lung cancer whose response to radiotherapy plus ipilimumab could not be evaluated.

V is TRBV27 and J is TRBJ2-5; maybe TRBD2 (6 bases). The J call is in doubt because the DNA end fits TRBJ2-7 better. Germline CDR1 MNHEY, CDR2 SMNVEV (reference sequence). The CDR3 consists of 14 residues. In DNA form, the CDR3 reads TGTGCCAGCAGTTTGCGGGACGCCTCCTACGAGCAGTACTTC. Its protein product is CASSLRDASYEQYF.

V usage is TRBV27 and J usage is TRBJ2-5, with TRBD1 matching 9 bases. The last part of the DNA fits TRBJ2-7 better; the J call may be wrong. The germline CDR1 and CDR2 sequences are MNHEY and SMNVEV (reference sequence). The CDR3 length is 13 residues. CDR3 amino acids: CASSPGQGAEQYF. The CDR3 coding sequence is TGTGCCAGCAGTCCGGGACAGGGAGCCGAGCAGTACTTC.

The J gene is TRBJ2-2, the V gene TRBV12-5; TRBD1 is a possible D gene (5 bases). Trimming took off 7 bases at V and 7 bases at J, with 22 bases between the two ends. The CDR3 runs to 16 residues. CDR1 and CDR2 from the germline V gene are LGHNT and FRNRAP. CDR3 residues: CASALRVAGSGGELFF. CDR3 DNA sequence: TGTGCTAGTGCCCTAAGAGTTGCAGGGTCGGGCGGGGAGCTGTTTTTT.

This chain joins TRBV4-2 and TRBJ1-3, with 9 bases aligning to TRBD1. The CDR3 contains 15 residues. CDR1 is LGHNA and CDR2 is YNFKEQ in the germline V gene. J lost 2 bases, V lost 4 bases, and 3 bases had no gene match. This CDR3 reads CASSLDRGTGNTIYF. CDR3 sequence (DNA): TGTGCCAGCAGCCTAGACAGGGGGACTGGAAACACCATATATTTT.

The CDR3 DNA follows: TGTGCCAGCAGCTTAGATCTAGAACAAATTGGCTACACCTTC. Residues: CASSLDLEQIGYTF. The chain uses TRBV11-2 and TRBJ1-2; D is ambiguous. V was cut by 0 bases and J by 7 bases, with 12 bases left in between. CDR1 is SGHAT, CDR2 FQNNGV, per germline. The CDR3 covers 14 residues.

The chain joins TRBV14 to TRBJ1-1, with unresolved D. The CDR3 has 14 amino acids. The V gene's germline CDR1 is SGHDN and CDR2 FVKESK. Trimming stripped 0 bases from V and 7 bases from J, with 12 bases between. The CDR3 DNA sequence: TGTGCCAGCAGCCAAGATTTCGGGATGCTTGAAGCTTTCTTT. It yields the protein CASSQDFGMLEAFF.

The rearrangement links TRBV7-9 to TRBJ1-2; D may be TRBD1 (5 bases). CDR3 length equals 13 residues. The V gene lost 5 bases and the J gene lost 5 bases, with 12 bases spanning the gap. Germline V CDR1 and CDR2: SEHNR, FQNEAQ (reference sequence). CDR3: CASSRDFSYGYTF. DNA for the CDR3: TGTGCCAGCAGCAGGGACTTCTCATATGGCTACACCTTC.

The J gene is TRBJ2-6, the V gene TRBV9; 10 nucleotides match TRBD1. There are 19 residues in the CDR3. Trimming took 4 bases from V and 1 from J; bases not matched to a gene: 11. Germline lookup yields CDR1 SGDLS and CDR2 YYNGEE. The CDR3 sequence is CASSPPRGTGASGANVLTF. CDR3 nucleotide sequence: TGTGCCAGCAGCCCTCCTCGGGGGACAGGGGCGTCTGGGGCCAACGTCCTGACTTTC.

The rearrangement uses TRBV7-2 and TRBJ2-1; tentatively, D is TRBD2 (5 bases). The length of the CDR3 is 16 residues. Looked up from germline, CDR1 is SGHTA and CDR2 is FQGNSA. The V end was cut by 5 bases, the J end by 1 base, with 15 bases between. CDR3: CASSARSWRSYNEQFF. The DNA for the CDR3 is TGTGCCAGCAGCGCGAGGTCTTGGAGGTCCTACAATGAGCAGTTCTTC. The whole variable domain, remainder taken from reference TRBV7-2 and TRBJ2-1, is GAGVSQSPSNKVTEKGKDVELRCDPISGHTALYWYRQSLGQGLEFLIYFQGNSAPDKSGLPSDRFSAERTGGSVSTLTIQRTQQEDSAVYLCASSARSWRSYNEQFFGPGTRLTVL.

The V gene is TRBV5-1, the J gene TRBJ2-3; D ambiguous. Trimming stripped 3 bases from V and 2 bases from J, with 16 bases between. Germline CDR1 is SGHRS and CDR2 is YFSETQ. This CDR3 spans 16 amino acids. The CDR3 loop reads CASSSQAPPNTDTQYF. CDR3 DNA: TGCGCCAGCAGCTCCCAAGCGCCACCGAACACAGATACGCAGTATTTT. Using reference TRBV5-1 and TRBJ2-3 for the parts outside the CDR3, the full variable domain is KAGVTQTPRYLIKTRGQQVTLSCSPISGHRSVSWYQQTPGQGLQFLFEYFSETQRNKGNFPGRFSGRQFSNSRSEMNVSTLELGDSALYLCASSSQAPPNTDTQYFGPGTRLTVL.

This chain uses TRBV5-4 with TRBJ1-3; D possibly corresponds to TRBD1 (5 bases). Trimming cost V 4 bases and J 0 bases, with 17 bases left between them. This CDR3 contains 17 residues. Per germline, CDR1 SGHNT and CDR2 YYREEE (reference sequence). CDR3 region: CASSTRKTEISGNTIYF. CDR3 sequence (DNA): TGTGCCAGCAGCACTCGTAAGACAGAAATCTCTGGAAACACCATATATTTT.

The rearrangement joins TRBV7-3 to TRBJ2-1, with a weak D call TRBD2 (7 bases). Trimming removed 3 bases from V and 6 bases from J, with 9 bases in between. The CDR3 length is 13 residues. CDR1 and CDR2 from the germline V gene are SGHTA and FQGTGA. CDR3 bases: TGTGCCAGCAGCTTTGGGGGGGCCAATGAGCAGTTCTTC. It specifies CASSFGGANEQFF.